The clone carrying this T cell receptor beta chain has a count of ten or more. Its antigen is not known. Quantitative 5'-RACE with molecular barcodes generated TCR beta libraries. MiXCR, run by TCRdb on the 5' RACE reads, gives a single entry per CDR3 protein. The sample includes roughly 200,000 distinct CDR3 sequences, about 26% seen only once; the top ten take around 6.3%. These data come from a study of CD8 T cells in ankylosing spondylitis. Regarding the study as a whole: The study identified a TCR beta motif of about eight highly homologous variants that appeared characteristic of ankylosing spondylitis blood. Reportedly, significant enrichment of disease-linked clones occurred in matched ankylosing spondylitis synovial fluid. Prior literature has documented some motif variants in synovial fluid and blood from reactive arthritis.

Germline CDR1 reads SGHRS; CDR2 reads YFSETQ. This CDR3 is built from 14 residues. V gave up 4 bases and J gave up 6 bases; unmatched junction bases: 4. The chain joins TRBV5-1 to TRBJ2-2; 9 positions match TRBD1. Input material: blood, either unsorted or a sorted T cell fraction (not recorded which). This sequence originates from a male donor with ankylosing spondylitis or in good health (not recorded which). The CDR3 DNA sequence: TGCGCCAGCAGCGAGGGACAGGGCGCCGGGGAGCTGTTTTTT. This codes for CASSEGQGAGELFF. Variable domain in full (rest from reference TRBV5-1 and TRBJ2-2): KAGVTQTPRYLIKTRGQQVTLSCSPISGHRSVSWYQQTPGQGLQFLFEYFSETQRNKGNFPGRFSGRQFSNSRSEMNVSTLELGDSALYLCASSEGQGAGELFFGEGSRLTVL.